This entry features one T cell receptor beta chain sequence. Its antigen target is currently unknown. Base quality data are lacking; no much larger clone is found one base away. The CDR3 regions of human TCRbeta chains were analyzed by immunosequencing. On the study's bioinformatics: Repertoire TCRs were matched against a reference library of SARS-CoV-2-specific TCRs generated with the MIRA antigen-specificity platform. Breadth was defined as the fraction of unique TCRs that were SARS-CoV-2-associated, and depth was defined as the fraction of total T cells that were SARS-CoV-2-associated. Using the MIRA data, every spike-specific TCR was mapped to the spike region that the TCR reacted to and assigned to either a CD4 or a CD8 class. Log10-transformed breadth and depth values were compared by one-way ANOVA with Sidak's multiple comparisons tests. What TCRdb holds here is the immuneACCESS table cut down to in-frame rearrangements. Part of the clones is not present; checked against another copy, under half of the missing clones reflect an unresolved V gene, and the others are unexplained. That table furnishes V, J and clone size, whereas the DNA furnished D and trimming. For this sample the table gives under 200,000 clones, of which more than 70% were detected only once. The biggest ten clones account for 5.5% of the sample.

The data are from a study of T cell responses to AZD1222 COVID-19 vaccine (TCRdb year 2021). Background on the whole study: AZD1222 recipients given second doses at about 4 weeks or at about 12 weeks were pooled, since spike-specific TCR depth and breadth were not found to differ between the two schedules. Trial participants were enrolled by age into 18-55, 56-69 and 70-plus year subgroups, with about 150, 28 and 57 TCR-sequenced participants respectively. TCR sequencing covered more than 230 trial participants: roughly 200 given two doses of AZD1222 and 26 given two doses of MenACWY control vaccine. Overall study outcomes, separate from this receptor: After two AZD1222 doses, spike-specific TCR breadth and depth were significantly higher than at day 0 and than in MenACWY recipients. CD4 TCRs associated with the vaccine covered the entire spike protein, and the dominant responses were in regions 160-218 and 743-854. Conclusions about previously exposed vaccinees were limited because only 6 or 7 AZD1222 recipients were SARS-CoV-2 seropositive at baseline. Epitopes outside the regions mutated in the B.1.351 and B.1.1.7 variants were reportedly recognized by nearly half of the unique spike-specific TCRs. Because no day 14 peak-response samples were available, the repertoires could be characterized only after the peak T cell response. Most participants were white British and females outnumbered males, and the authors suggested that clonal diversity may have been underestimated. The 56-69-year group was small, and its depth increase did not reach significance, likely because of low power.

The sample's time point label, decoded: baseline before first vaccination. The vaccinee samples were drawn from two UK trials, COV001 and COV002, one of which was a single-blind randomized controlled phase 2/3 trial testing AZD1222 (ChAdOx1 nCoV-19) in healthy adults. Trial participant PBMC samples were collected at day 0 and day 28 after the second dose for TCRbeta chain sequencing. CDR1 and CDR2, per the germline V gene (reference sequence), are GTSNPN and SVGIG. The V and J ends are trimmed by 4 bases and 0 bases, leaving 9 bases between them. Including the terminal cysteine and phenylalanine, the CDR3 comprises 13 residues. Only the CDR3 DNA is retained, 39 bases long and in frame from the first base.

Recombination connected TRBV30 to TRBJ2-5; confidence is insufficient to name the D gene. The clonotype originates from an adult in good health. The specimen was peripheral blood, collected on day 0 of AZD1222 vaccination. The nucleotide sequence reads TGTGCCTGGATGCCCCTTAACCAAGAGACCCAGTACTTC. This codes for CAWMPLNQETQYF.